The 21 T cell receptor beta chains below come from one sample, sequenced in a study of prognosis after radiotherapy for stage I lung cancer. Genomic DNA provided the template from which TCR beta CDR3 was amplified by two-round multiplex PCR. Primers targeting each individual TRBV and TRBJ gene were applied in first-round PCR. TCRdb re-derived calls from the multiplex PCR reads in MiXCR, one entry per CDR3 protein. The repertoire holds more than 9,500 distinct CDR3 sequences, with roughly a third as singletons. Sequenced material: PBMCs, taken before or after stereotactic body radiation therapy (not recorded which). All receptors come from a donor over 45 with non-small cell lung cancer.

This clonotype showed up many times. The rearrangement links TRBV4-3 to TRBJ2-1; D perhaps matches TRBD1 (5 bases). CDR1 is LGHNA and CDR2 is YSLEER in the germline V gene. V lost 0 bases and J lost 2, with 11 bases in between. The CDR3 spans 16 residues. CDR3 loop: CASSQESGFTYNEQFF. The CDR3 nucleotides read TGCGCCAGCAGCCAAGAATCAGGGTTCACCTACAATGAGCAGTTCTTC.

This clonotype was counted ten times or more. The chain has TRBV20-1 and TRBJ1-5; TRBD1 aligns across 9 bases. Trimming took 1 base from V and 4 from J; bases not matched to a gene: 8. CDR1 DFQATT and CDR2 SNEGSKA come from the germline V gene (reference sequence). The CDR3 covers 16 residues. DNA for the CDR3: TGCAGTGCTAGAGTGGGAGGACAGGGGTGGAATCAGCCCCAGCATTTT. Amino acid sequence: CSARVGGQGWNQPQHF.

This clonotype was seen repeatedly, ten times or more. This chain connects TRBV10-3 to TRBJ1-2, with 9 nucleotides matching TRBD1. Trimming removed 7 bases from V and 3 bases from J; junction bases left unmatched: 6. Looked up from germline, CDR1 is ENHRY and CDR2 is SYGVKD. This CDR3 region has 14 residues. CDR3 DNA: TGTGCCATCAAGACGGGGGACAGGGACTATGGCTACACCTTC. Its translation is CAIKTGDRDYGYTF.

The genes are TRBV12-3 or TRBV12-4 and TRBJ1-2; D possibly corresponds to TRBD1 (6 bases). V was clipped by 6 bases and J by 4 bases, with 12 bases between them. The CDR3 extends over 13 amino acids. CDR3 residues: CASSTGQSYGYTF. CDR3 DNA sequence: TGTGCCAGCAGCACTGGACAGTCCTATGGCTACACCTTC.

This clonotype has a handful of counts. A much larger clone sits a single nucleotide away, making a read error possible. The chain couples TRBV12-3 or TRBV12-4 to TRBJ1-5; D not certain. The V end lost 4 bases, the J end lost 3 bases, and 1 base lay between the germline ends. The CDR3 extends over 11 amino acids. The CDR3: CASSSNQPQHF. The CDR3 DNA reads as TGTGCCAGCAGTTCCAATCAGCCCCAGCATTTT.

This clonotype was seen many times. V usage is TRBV5-1 and J usage is TRBJ2-5; D unclear. The CDR3 totals 14 residues. Trimming stripped 2 bases from V and 5 bases from J, with 13 bases between. Germline-derived CDR1 and CDR2 are SGHRS and YFSETQ. The DNA of the CDR3 is TGCGCCAGCAGCTTCTACAGCTCCTCCGAGACCCAGTACTTC. Its translation: CASSFYSSSETQYF.

This clonotype came up many times. This rearrangement joins TRBV4-1 to TRBJ1-1; a possible D gene is TRBD1 (5 bases). Trimming left V 2 bases short and J 0 bases short, with 28 bases between. Germline loops: CDR1 MGHRA, CDR2 YSYEKL. The length of the CDR3 is 21 residues. CDR3 amino acids: CASSQIRFWTGLSEMNTEAFF. The CDR3 DNA reads as TGCGCCAGCAGCCAAATTAGGTTCTGGACGGGACTCTCAGAGATGAACACTGAAGCTTTCTTT.

The chain recombines TRBV7-9 with TRBJ1-5; D is undetermined. This CDR3 contains 12 residues. The germline V gene has CDR1 SEHNR and CDR2 FQNEAQ (reference sequence). V lost 2 bases and J 6 bases, leaving 5 bases between the germline ends. CDR3 sequence: CASSLIGQPQHF. In nucleotides, the CDR3 is TGTGCCAGCAGCTTAATCGGTCAGCCCCAGCATTTT.

The rearrangement joins TRBV6-1 to TRBJ2-3; TRBD1 might be the D (6 bases). The CDR3 runs to 13 residues. The germline V gene encodes CDR1 MNHNS and CDR2 SASEGT. V lost 8 bases to trimming and J lost 5 bases, with 14 bases between them. The CDR3 bases are TGTGCCAGCGCTCCAGGGGAAGTAGATACGCAGTATTTT. Its protein is CASAPGEVDTQYF.

For this clonotype: This could be a read error, since a much larger clone is one nucleotide away. The chain recombines TRBV14 with TRBJ2-4, with D tentatively TRBD2 (6 bases). Germline V gene sequence: CDR1 SGHDN, CDR2 FVKESK. This CDR3 is built from 14 residues. For the CDR3, the DNA is TGTGTCAGCAGCGCCCGCGGGGTGGGCCACATTCAGTACTTC. It translates to CVSSARGVGHIQYF.

This clonotype was detected a few times. The chain joins TRBV6-1 to TRBJ2-7, with D possibly matching TRBD1 (6 bases). This CDR3 contains 16 residues. Germline V lookup: CDR1 MNHNS, CDR2 SASEGT. Trimming stripped 1 base from V and 0 bases from J, with 13 bases between. The CDR3 sequence: CASSEDGQRPSYEQYF. For the CDR3, the DNA is TGTGCCAGCAGTGAAGATGGACAGAGGCCCTCCTACGAGCAGTACTTC.

The sample holds many counts of this clonotype. The chain employs TRBV11-3 and TRBJ2-4; D is uncertain. Per germline, CDR1 SGHNT and CDR2 YENEEA. Trimming took off 0 bases at V and 0 bases at J, with 9 bases between the two ends. CDR3 size: 16 residues. In DNA, the CDR3 is TGTGCCAGCAGCTTAGAAGGCGGAGCAGCCAAAAACATTCAGTACTTC. Amino acids: CASSLEGGAAKNIQYF. The full variable domain, its missing parts supplied by reference TRBV11-3 and TRBJ2-4, is EAGVVQSPRYKIIEKKQPVAFWCNPISGHNTLYWYLQNLGQGPELLIRYENEEAVDDSQLPKDRFSAERLKGVDSTLKIQPAELGDSAVYLCASSLEGGAAKNIQYFGAGTRLSVL.

V and J are TRBV20-1 and TRBJ2-7; D is possibly TRBD1 (6 bases). Germline V gene lookup returns CDR1 DFQATT and CDR2 SNEGSKA (reference sequence). Trimming removed 5 bases from V and 8 bases from J, with 22 bases in between. The CDR3 loop spans 14 amino acids. CDR3 bases: TGCAGTGCTCAACCCGACAGGCGACGGTACAAGCAGTACTTC. It encodes CSAQPDRRRYKQYF.

The sample holds a few counts of this clonotype. The chain combines TRBV5-1 with TRBJ2-3, with 11 bases aligning to TRBD2. This CDR3 is 16 amino acids long. Losses at the gene ends were 5 bases for V and 0 bases for J; bases not matched to a gene: 5. From germline, CDR1 is SGHRS and CDR2 YFSETQ. The DNA of the CDR3 is TGCGCCAGCAGTACCGGGACTAGCGGAAGCACAGATACGCAGTATTTT. Its protein product is CASSTGTSGSTDTQYF.

This chain connects TRBV28 to TRBJ2-5; 7 bases line up with TRBD1. This CDR3 spans 14 amino acids. Per the germline V gene, CDR1 is MDHEN and CDR2 is SYDVKM. J was trimmed by 6 bases and V by 7 bases; bases with no gene match: 11. The CDR3 loop is CASNKPTGWKTQYF. The CDR3 coding sequence is TGTGCCAGCAATAAGCCGACAGGGTGGAAGACCCAGTACTTC. Using reference TRBV28 and TRBJ2-5 for the parts outside the CDR3, the full variable domain is DVKVTQSSRYLVKRTGEKVFLECVQDMDHENMFWYRQDPGLGLRLIYFSYDVKMKEKGDIPEGYSVSREKKERFSLILESASTNQTSMYLCASNKPTGWKTQYFGPGTRLLVL.

Relative to its sample, this clonotype is medium-sized (0.01 to 0.1%). The chain has TRBV11-3 and TRBJ2-7; tentatively, D is TRBD1 or TRBD2 (5 bases each). V lost 5 bases, J lost 3 bases, and 17 bases lay in between. The CDR3 loop spans 15 amino acids. CDR1 and CDR2 from the germline V gene are SGHNT and YENEEA. CDR3: CASSPSERGDYEQYF. The CDR3 DNA is TGTGCCAGCAGCCCAAGCGAGAGAGGGGACTACGAGCAGTACTTC. Complete variable domain (other parts from reference TRBV11-3 and TRBJ2-7): EAGVVQSPRYKIIEKKQPVAFWCNPISGHNTLYWYLQNLGQGPELLIRYENEEAVDDSQLPKDRFSAERLKGVDSTLKIQPAELGDSAVYLCASSPSERGDYEQYFGPGTRLTVT.

The gene calls are TRBV11-2 and TRBJ1-2, with a weak D call TRBD1 (5 bases). Germline V gene data show CDR1 as SGHAT and CDR2 as FQNNGV. This CDR3 has 13 residues. V gave up 5 bases and J gave up 8 bases, with 15 bases separating them. The CDR3 sequence is CASSRGRYEGYTF. DNA of the CDR3: TGTGCCAGCAGCAGGGGTCGGTATGAGGGCTACACCTTC.

The V gene is TRBV6-2 or TRBV6-3, the J gene TRBJ1-6; unclear D gene. V dropped 2 bases and J dropped 7 bases, with 21 bases sitting between them. The CDR3 runs to 18 residues. CDR1 MNHEY and CDR2 SVGEGT come from the germline V gene. The CDR3 loop reads CASSYEFLQDRENSPLHF. The CDR3 DNA is TGTGCCAGCAGTTACGAATTTCTTCAGGACCGCGAAAATTCACCCCTCCACTTT.

The sample holds many counts of this clonotype. The CDR3 sequence: CASSFLDGADEAFF. CDR3 in DNA: TGTGCCAGCAGTTTCTTAGACGGGGCGGATGAAGCTTTCTTT. V usage is TRBV12-3 or TRBV12-4 and J usage is TRBJ1-1; possibly TRBD1 for D (5 bases). Trimming pared 3 bases from V and 7 bases from J, leaving 15 bases between. The CDR3 is made up of 14 amino acids.

By share of the sample, this clonotype is medium-sized (0.01 to 0.1%). V is TRBV11-3 and J is TRBJ2-1; TRBD2 matches at 10 bases. The CDR3 is made up of 15 amino acids. J lost 7 bases, V lost 3 bases, and 6 bases had no gene match. Looked up from germline, CDR1 is SGHNT and CDR2 is YENEEA. This chain's CDR3 is CASSLGTSEVNEQFF. CDR3 nucleotide sequence: TGTGCCAGCAGCTTGGGGACTAGCGAGGTGAATGAGCAGTTCTTC.

The rearrangement links TRBV7-9 to TRBJ2-3; no reliable D call. The CDR3 runs 12 residues. V was cut by 2 bases and J by 5 bases, with 5 bases left in between. CDR1 is SEHNR and CDR2 is FQNEAQ in the germline V gene (reference sequence). The CDR3 region has the DNA TGTGCCAGCAGCTTAAACATAGATACGCAGTATTTT. This translates into CASSLNIDTQYF.